The 4 T cell receptor beta chains below were found in one sample sequenced in a study of shared clonotypes between healthy human individuals. Only in-frame clones appear in the TCRdb table, and some are missing; sequencing was by immunoSEQ multiplex PCR. The table has about 480,000 clones, around 79% seen once. Specimen: PBMCs. The receptors originated from a woman aged 40 to 50 in good health. Some clones in this sample may be carry-over from other donors' samples.

This clone is a singleton in its sample. The chain recombines TRBV4-1 with TRBJ2-1; 9 nucleotides agree with TRBD2. Germline lookup yields CDR1 MGHRA and CDR2 YSYEKL. Trimming took 5 bases from V and 3 from J; bases not matched to a gene: 5. This CDR3 comprises 15 residues. The CDR3 region has the DNA TGCGCCAGCAGCGAAAGACTAGCGGACTACAATGAGCAGTTCTTC. Translation: CASSERLADYNEQFF.

V is TRBV18 and J is TRBJ1-2; no firm D call. This CDR3 is built from 13 residues. V lost 2 bases to trimming and J lost 4 bases, with 8 bases between them. Germline CDR1 and CDR2: KGHSH and LQKENI. CDR3 DNA: TGTGCCAGCTCACCAGAGACGAGCTATGGCTACACCTTC. Its protein product is CASSPETSYGYTF.

This sequence joins TRBV5-1 and TRBJ1-2; possibly TRBD1 for D (5 bases). This CDR3 spans 14 amino acids. V lost 0 bases and J 8 bases, leaving 14 bases between the germline ends. In germline, CDR1 is SGHRS, CDR2 YFSETQ. The CDR3 spells CASSLAGDTGGYTF. DNA for the CDR3: TGCGCCAGCAGCTTGGCGGGGGATACGGGAGGCTACACCTTC.

V gene TRBV7-9 combines with J gene TRBJ1-3; D ambiguous. CDR3 length: 15 residues. With 0 bases removed from V and 6 bases from J, the gap between germline ends came to 12 bases. Germline lookup yields CDR1 SEHNR and CDR2 FQNEAQ (reference sequence). The DNA of the CDR3 is TGTGCCAGCAGCTTAGCAAAGGGCGGTGAAAACACCATATATTTT. Translated, it gives CASSLAKGGENTIYF.